The 24 T cell receptor beta chains below were found in one sample sequenced in a study of cytomegalovirus exposure and HLA in healthy donors. Use of 60 Vbeta and 13 Jbeta primers characterized the PCR. TCRdb's copy holds only in-frame clones and misses some; the assay was immunoSEQ multiplex PCR. Here the sample spans approximately 120,000 clones, roughly 75% being singletons. The sequenced material came from PBMCs. These receptor sequences come from a female donor in good health and CMV-seronegative.

This clone was detected once. This chain joins TRBV6-4 and TRBJ2-3, with D maybe TRBD2 (6 bases). Germline CDR1 and CDR2: MRHNA and SNTAGT. The CDR3 loop spans 15 amino acids. V was cut by 7 bases and J by 1 base, with 15 bases left in between. CDR3 loop: CASKARPGGTDTQYF. In DNA form, the CDR3 reads TGTGCCAGCAAAGCCCGACCGGGAGGCACAGATACGCAGTATTTT.

The chain joins TRBV5-4 to TRBJ1-4, with a possible D match to TRBD1 (5 bases). The CDR3 has 14 amino acids. The V end was cut by 4 bases, the J end by 7 bases, with 14 bases between. Germline CDR1 SGHNT, CDR2 YYREEE (reference sequence). The DNA of the CDR3 is TGTGCCAGCAGCACCCAGGGTGCAGGTGAAAAACTGTTTTTT. As protein: CASSTQGAGEKLFF. The whole variable domain, filled in from reference TRBV5-4 and TRBJ1-4, reads ETGVTQSPTHLIKTRGQQVTLRCSSQSGHNTVSWYQQALGQGPQFIFQYYREEENGRGNFPPRFSGLQFPNYSSELNVNALELDDSALYLCASSTQGAGEKLFFGSGTQLSVL.

The chain couples TRBV6-1 to TRBJ1-2, with a tentative D call TRBD1 (6 bases). Trimming removed 3 bases from V and 6 bases from J, with 8 bases in between. CDR3 length: 12 residues. Germline-derived CDR1 and CDR2 are MNHNS and SASEGT. The CDR3 DNA reads as TGTGCCAGCAGTGACAGGGGAAATGGCTACACCTTC. This codes for CASSDRGNGYTF.

The V and J genes are TRBV9 and TRBJ2-1; 14 bases are shared with TRBD2. V gave up 4 bases and J gave up 9 bases; unmatched junction bases: 15. The CDR3 length is 18 residues. Germline loops: CDR1 SGDLS, CDR2 YYNGEE. The CDR3: CASSPYGGGTSGSSEQFF. DNA for the CDR3: TGTGCCAGCAGCCCGTACGGAGGGGGGACTAGCGGGAGCAGTGAGCAGTTCTTC.

The gene calls are TRBV25-1 and TRBJ2-7; 9 bases align to TRBD2. The germline CDR1 and CDR2 sequences are MGHDK and SYGVNS. The ends lost 2 bases at V and 3 bases at J; junction bases unmatched: 5. The CDR3 is made up of 15 amino acids. The CDR3 coding sequence is TGTGCCAGCAGTGAAACTAGCGGGTACGGCTACGAGCAGTACTTC. It encodes CASSETSGYGYEQYF.

V gene TRBV27 combines with J gene TRBJ2-7; TRBD2 is a possible D gene (5 bases). Germline loops: CDR1 MNHEY, CDR2 SMNVEV (reference sequence). CDR3 length equals 15 residues. Trimming removed 4 bases from V and 2 bases from J, with 15 bases in between. CDR3 protein: CASSSGSAVTYEQYF. The CDR3 DNA follows: TGTGCCAGCAGTTCGGGCTCAGCGGTGACCTACGAGCAGTACTTC.

This clone was detected a few times. This chain connects TRBV11-2 to TRBJ2-1; 12 bases are a match to TRBD2. The CDR3 extends over 15 amino acids. Germline CDR1 is SGHAT and CDR2 is FQNNGV. The junction had 4 bases not matched to a gene; V was cut back by 6 bases and J by 4 bases. CDR3 protein: CASRSTSGGYNEQFF. The CDR3 region has the DNA TGTGCCAGCAGGTCCACTAGCGGGGGGTACAATGAGCAGTTCTTC.

The chain recombines TRBV2 with TRBJ2-5, with D unresolved. Matching the DNA end better, TRBJ2-7 makes the J call doubtful. The CDR3 runs to 13 residues. Germline CDR1 is SNHLY and CDR2 is FYNNEI. The CDR3 is CASSDASSGEQYF. CDR3 coding DNA: TGTGCCAGCAGTGACGCTAGTTCTGGCGAGCAGTACTTC.

The rearrangement links TRBV28 to TRBJ1-1, with 8 bases aligning to TRBD1. The CDR3 is made up of 14 amino acids. The germline V gene has CDR1 MDHEN and CDR2 SYDVKM. V dropped 5 bases and J dropped 5; count of bases not matched to a gene: 7. CDR3 sequence reads: CASSKLQGGTEAFF. The CDR3 region has the DNA TGTGCCAGCAGTAAATTACAGGGGGGGACTGAAGCTTTCTTT.

This chain connects TRBV30 to TRBJ2-1; D may be TRBD2 (7 bases). Germline assignment: CDR1 GTSNPN and CDR2 SVGIG (reference sequence). This CDR3 contains 14 residues. V lost 4 bases to trimming and J lost 0 bases, with 10 bases between them. The CDR3 reads CAWTRGASYNEQFF. For the CDR3, the DNA is TGTGCCTGGACACGGGGGGCCTCCTACAATGAGCAGTTCTTC.

The rearrangement links TRBV7-2 to TRBJ2-1; 15 bases are a match to TRBD2. CDR3 size: 16 residues. Germline V gene data show CDR1 as SGHTA and CDR2 as FQGNSA. V was pared by 5 bases and J by 7 bases, with 6 bases of the junction left unmatched. The CDR3, as DNA: TGTGCCAGCAGCACCCCCGGGACTAGCGGGAGGAATGAGCAGTTCTTC. Its protein product is CASSTPGTSGRNEQFF. The complete variable domain, with remaining parts taken from reference TRBV7-2 and TRBJ2-1, reads GAGVSQSPSNKVTEKGKDVELRCDPISGHTALYWYRQSLGQGLEFLIYFQGNSAPDKSGLPSDRFSAERTGGSVSTLTIQRTQQEDSAVYLCASSTPGTSGRNEQFFGPGTRLTVL.

Only one count was recorded for this clone. The chain combines TRBV7-8 with TRBJ2-2; 7 bases match TRBD1. The J segment lost 1 base and the V segment lost 3 bases, leaving 8 bases of the junction unmatched. CDR3 length: 17 residues. Germline V CDR1 and CDR2: SGHVS, FQNEAQ. The CDR3 protein is CASSFNRGEGNTGELFF. Written as DNA, the CDR3 is TGTGCCAGCAGCTTTAACAGGGGTGAAGGGAACACCGGGGAGCTGTTTTTT.

This clone has a handful of counts. V usage is TRBV25-1 and J usage is TRBJ2-2, with 9 bases aligning to TRBD1. J gave up 9 bases and V 5 bases, and 16 bases lay outside the gene matches. Germline V gene data show CDR1 as MGHDK and CDR2 as SYGVNS. The CDR3 is made up of 17 amino acids. CDR3 sequence: CASSFTSGTGTPRELFF. In DNA form, the CDR3 reads TGTGCCAGCAGTTTCACCTCCGGGACAGGGACACCGCGGGAGCTGTTTTTT.

The chain employs TRBV5-6 and TRBJ2-7, with TRBD2 identical over 9 bases. Trimming removed 4 bases from V and 6 bases from J; junction bases left unmatched: 11. Germline assignment: CDR1 SGHDT and CDR2 YYEEEE. The CDR3 is made up of 15 amino acids. The CDR3 loop reads CASSRAGGRAGEQYF. CDR3 DNA sequence: TGTGCCAGCAGCCGCGCTGGCGGGAGGGCCGGCGAGCAGTACTTC. Full variable domain (remainder filled in from reference TRBV5-6 and TRBJ2-7): DAGVTQSPTHLIKTRGQQVTLRCSPKSGHDTVSWYQQALGQGPQFIFQYYEEEERQRGNFPDRFSGHQFPNYSSELNVNALLLGDSALYLCASSRAGGRAGEQYFGPGTRLTVT.

The chain recombines TRBV30 with TRBJ1-3; D might be TRBD1 (5 bases). Germline lookup yields CDR1 GTSNPN and CDR2 SVGIG (reference sequence). The CDR3 spans 16 residues. This CDR3 is CASRAPGVGSGNTIYF. CDR3 bases: TGTGCTTCCCGCGCCCCGGGGGTTGGGTCTGGAAACACCATATATTTT.

As to this clone: A read error may produce the germline difference seen at one junction end. This chain uses TRBV5-1 with TRBJ2-5, with D unresolved. This CDR3 is 12 amino acids long. Germline loops: CDR1 SGHRS, CDR2 YFSETQ. The chain's CDR3 is CASSRPEEAQYF. As DNA, the CDR3 is TGCGCCAGCAGCCGACCGGAAGAGGCCCAGTACTTC.

As regards this clone: Different DNA sequences within this sample yield the same CDR3. V gene TRBV6-5 combines with J gene TRBJ2-7; D may be TRBD1 (5 bases). The germline gives CDR1 MNHEY, CDR2 SVGAGI. This CDR3 is 15 amino acids long. The V end was cut by 4 bases, the J end by 5 bases, with 18 bases between. The CDR3 bases are TGTGCCAGCAGTTCCCCCTTAGCCAAGGGGAACGAGCAGTACTTC. It specifies CASSSPLAKGNEQYF.

The CDR3 coding sequence is TGCGCCAGCAGCCCCATTTACGCGGGAGAGGGCACAGATACGCAGTATTTT. Protein product: CASSPIYAGEGTDTQYF. The genes are TRBV4-1 and TRBJ2-3; 7 bases line up with TRBD2. CDR3 size: 17 residues. J was trimmed by 1 base and V by 4 bases; bases with no gene match: 11. CDR1 is MGHRA and CDR2 is YSYEKL in the germline V gene.

The gene calls are TRBV6-6 and TRBJ1-2, with D unresolved. The V and J ends lost 2 bases and 4 bases respectively, with 8 bases between them. The CDR3 extends over 13 amino acids. The germline gives CDR1 MNHNY, CDR2 SVGAGI (reference sequence). The CDR3 bases are TGTGCCAGCAGTTACCGGCGGCCCTATGGCTACACCTTC. Protein sequence: CASSYRRPYGYTF.

This sequence joins TRBV28 and TRBJ2-3, with TRBD1 as a possible D gene (5 bases). The CDR3 is 17 residues long. The germline V gene encodes CDR1 MDHEN and CDR2 SYDVKM. Trimming took off 3 bases at V and 0 bases at J, with 16 bases between the two ends. CDR3 protein: CASSFSQGRASTDTQYF. The CDR3 DNA follows: TGTGCCAGCAGTTTTTCGCAGGGTCGGGCAAGCACAGATACGCAGTATTTT.

The chain couples TRBV10-3 to TRBJ1-2, with 9 nucleotides matching TRBD1. The CDR3 covers 13 residues. The V and J ends lost 6 bases and 6 bases, in that order; junction bases with no gene match: 5. Germline V gives CDR1 ENHRY, CDR2 SYGVKD. CDR3 DNA sequence: TGTGCCATCAGACTGACAGGGGGTAATGGCTACACCTTC. Protein: CAIRLTGGNGYTF.

The genes are TRBV6-1 and TRBJ1-4; TRBD1 aligns across 8 bases. From germline, CDR1 is MNHNS and CDR2 SASEGT. Germline trimming cut 3 bases from V and 5 bases from J; bases unmatched to any gene: 5. The CDR3 has 15 residues. Written as DNA, the CDR3 is TGTGCCAGCAGTGATCCGGGACAGGAGAATGAAAAACTGTTTTTT. Encoded protein: CASSDPGQENEKLFF.

The J gene is TRBJ1-4, the V gene TRBV10-3; 11 bases are shared with TRBD1. The CDR3 runs to 15 residues. The junction had 12 bases not matched to a gene; V was cut back by 10 bases and J by 8 bases. CDR1 ENHRY and CDR2 SYGVKD come from the germline V gene. For the CDR3, the DNA is TGTGCCACTCATAAAGGACAGGGGGCGAGAGAAAAACTGTTTTTT. It is translated as CATHKGQGAREKLFF.

CDR3 nucleotides: TGCGCCAGCACGGGCGGGGGCATAGGCTACACCTTC. It translates to CASTGGGIGYTF. The J gene is TRBJ1-2, the V gene TRBV5-1, with D possibly TRBD1 on 6 matching bases. CDR3 length: 12 amino acids. Germline values: CDR1 SGHRS, CDR2 YFSETQ. V lost 6 bases and J 8 bases, leaving 14 bases between the germline ends.